This note documents a single T cell receptor beta chain sequence. This clone was seen just once. Its cognate antigen has yet to be identified. No much larger clone is present one base from it, and per-base qualities are unavailable. These data originate in a study of cytomegalovirus exposure and HLA in healthy donors (dated by TCRdb to about 2017). General notes on the study: In an earlier analysis of around 540 of the donors, 276 Gb of sequence data and 90 million to 120 million unique TCR beta sequences from 180 million or so T cells were reported. Roughly 300 gigabases of sequencing data and approximately 80 million unique TCR sequences were included in an early release covering around 600 HLA-typed donors. Among the roughly 390 genotyped donors, approximately 76% belonged to the genetic ancestry cluster associated with self-reported Caucasian donors. The study aimed to test whether cataloging public T cell receptors could reveal signatures of past pathogen exposure. The study profiled the T cell repertoires of hundreds of subjects by immunosequencing and related them to cytomegalovirus serostatus. Along with the approximately 700-subject first cohort, a separate validation cohort of 120 different subjects was used. To predict cytomegalovirus infection status, the study combined high-throughput TCR immunosequencing, statistical association of individual TCRs with disease status, and machine learning. In a later analysis, previously published TCR beta repertoires from 666 donors were re-analyzed and high-resolution HLA genotyping was added so that TCR occurrence patterns could be studied. The later analysis used no new phenotypic data to find candidate immune exposures, relying instead on TCR beta sequences and their occurrence across donors. In an earlier analysis of roughly 600 of the donors, high-throughput TCR beta sequencing was used to judge whether each TCR beta V gene segment behaved as functional or pseudogenic. Alongside the repertoire data, information on donor age, sex, ethnicity and CMV serostatus was compiled. A later genetic analysis used genome-wide SNP genotypes for about 60% of the roughly 700 donors, treating that subset as a discovery cohort. All discovery cohort repertoires had been generated on a single sequencing platform. Both class I and class II loci were covered by HLA typing, at four-digit resolution. Typing coverage varied by locus: roughly 629-630 donors for A, B, C, DRB1 and DQB1; around 560 for DQA1; 600 to 610 for DPA1; approximately 470 for DPB1. Because of strong linkage in the cohort, five DR-DQ haplotypes were treated as single units for association and clustering. Among some 400 genotyped donors of the cohort, an average of 235,054 unique TCR beta nucleotide sequences were sequenced per donor, roughly 20% of them non-productive.

Paper-wide results and their limitations: A later analysis associated 16,951 TCR beta sequences with specific HLA alleles at a false discovery rate of 0.05. Some IMGT-functional V segments, including TRBV6-2 and TRBV6-3, could not be distinguished by the 87-base-pair reads and were therefore excluded. Linkage disequilibrium might explain the correlated functional status among segregating V segments, but an unknown experimental factor could not be ruled out. Three of the identified cytomegalovirus-associated TCR beta chains were confirmed in vitro to be specific for cytomegalovirus antigens. A cluster of highly shared sequence variants was judged likely to be a technical artifact of the sequencing pipeline. Compared with the roughly 600-donor mean, donors in an Asian-associated ancestry cluster had fewer N-insertions in productive TCRs, according to a later genetic analysis. According to a later analysis, parvovirus B19, influenza, CMV and Epstein-Barr virus appeared linked to several top co-occurrence clusters. Seventeen rarely observed V segments, including chromosome 9 orphons, were excluded from the earlier analysis of some 590 of the donors because counts were too low. CMV serostatus was the only immune exposure information available for the cohort. According to a later analysis, TCR association rates differed among HLA loci, with DRB1 alleles showing the most associated TCRs and HLA-C alleles showing the fewest. A further reported finding was that TCR beta sequences accurately predicted the HLA-A and HLA-B alleles for most subjects in the first cohort. When HLA alleles, especially DR and DQ, strongly co-occurred, attributing TCR associations to individual alleles was difficult. Broadly in line with IMGT annotations, most TCR beta V segments showed up in productive rearrangements about 87% or about 30% of the time in an earlier analysis of about 500 of the donors. A total of roughly 160 TCR beta chains were listed by the study as associated with cytomegalovirus. An association between a missense DCLRE1C variant and V-gene and J-gene trimming of TCR beta chains was found in a later genetic analysis and replicated in an independent cohort. The cohort was sequenced for TCR beta chains only, and without alpha or paired-chain data the features that could be detected were limited. The authors suggested that the approach could potentially be generalized to other disease states and immunological phenotypes. A later analysis found that most CMV-associated TCR beta chains appeared HLA-restricted, with HLA associations seemingly driven largely by CMV exposure. In both the original and validation cohorts, the classifier was reported to diagnose cytomegalovirus status with high specificity and sensitivity. Most TCR sequences were seen in very few donors, while some public TCRs were found in many individuals. Roughly uniform sequencing depth across donors was assumed in presence/absence analyses, although this assumption may not hold. In a later analysis, HLA-associated TCR beta chains were found to be more clonally expanded and to have lower generation probabilities than equally common non-associated chains. Because some donors lacked HLA typing at each locus, the association tests relied only on the typed subset.

The library was produced with the immunoSEQ multiplex PCR assay. For the multiplex PCR, a mixture combining 60 forward primers for TCR Vbeta segments and 13 reverse primers for TCR Jbeta segments was used. The CDR3 region of rearranged TCR beta genes was amplified from genomic DNA by a multiplex PCR assay. Amplified TCR beta libraries were sequenced as 87-base-pair reads on the Illumina HiSeq System. From the authors' description of their analysis: A later analysis counted tens of millions of unique TCR beta chains across the 550 to 800 repertoires, and roughly 9.9 million of these chains were shared by at least two donors. A nearest-neighbor algorithm error-corrected the raw reads and collapsed the reads into unique sequences, merging closely related sequences to remove PCR and sequencing errors. CDR3 sequences were aligned to IMGT reference sequences to assign V, D and J gene segments. For a sequence to be retained, at least a six-nucleotide match to both a V gene segment and a J gene segment was required. Rearrangements were classified as productive when the CDR3 lacked stop codons and remained in frame with V and J, and all other rearrangements were classified as non-productive. Following IMGT convention, CDR3 was defined as the stretch from the second conserved V-encoded cysteine up to the conserved J-encoded phenylalanine. In an earlier analysis of roughly 610 of the donors, sequences lacking an unambiguous match to a single V gene segment were excluded. An earlier analysis of approximately 590 of the donors called V segments functional above 56.7% productive rearrangements and segregating when the between-donor standard deviation exceeded 5%. To diagnose cytomegalovirus status from the catalog of TCR beta chain sequences, a statistical classification framework was built. In a later analysis, TCR nucleotide sequences were compared against IMGT/GENE-DB human TR gene sequences so that V and J genes could be assigned. Using the TCRdist pipeline, a later analysis assigned CDR3 sequences along with most-parsimonious VDJ recombination scenarios. A later analysis defined each TCR beta chain by its CDR3 amino acid sequence plus V-gene family, and excluded reads lacking a unique V-gene family. To address suspected cross-contamination and a sequencing artifact, a later analysis removed several hundred highly shared, low-generation-probability nucleotide sequences. For each public chain, a later analysis derived a clonal expansion index from normalized ranks of inferred template counts within each repertoire. Generation probabilities in a later analysis came from a VDJ recombination model fitted to out-of-frame rearrangements, and those results were checked against IGoR. In a later analysis, hypergeometric tests were used to score TCR-TCR, TCR-HLA and TCR-CMV co-occurrence, with a repertoire-size bias correction applied to TCR pairs. A later analysis estimated false discovery rates by permuting HLA or CMV assignments 20 times. In a later analysis, co-occurring TCRs were grouped using DBSCAN, with TCRdist sequence similarity added in when clustering inside HLA-allele-positive subsets. For co-occurrence clustering, repertoires with fewer than 30,000 or more than 120,000 public chains were excluded, along with four or five repertoires with anomalous nucleotide sharing. In TCRdb, the immuneACCESS table is reduced to in-frame sequences with V and J assigned. These tables do not hold every clone; where another copy was compared, an unresolved V gene accounts for under half, and the others remain unexplained. V and J calls and clone size are copied from that table; D and trimming were computed from the DNA. The sample yields around 150,000 clones; over 80% were counted once. Roughly 1.6% of the sample is held by the ten biggest clonotypes.

V and J are trimmed by 3 bases and 0 bases, and the gene matches miss 11 bases of the junction. CDR1 and CDR2 were assigned from the germline V gene (reference sequence) as GTSNPN and SVGIG. Taken from cysteine to phenylalanine, the CDR3 has 17 residues. The sequence is cut down to CDR3 DNA, 51 bases in frame from base 1. The cohort comprised several hundred healthy bone marrow donors. At the time of sampling, all cohort members were nominally healthy, though unrecorded immune exposures were likely present. The donor tested CMV seropositive and was one of the 289 seropositive cohort members. A peripheral blood sample was collected from each donor, and TCR beta sequencing was performed on peripheral blood mononuclear cells. Genomic DNA extraction from the blood cell samples was performed with the Qiagen DNeasy Blood Extraction Kit.

This TCR came from a girl under 18 in good health and CMV-seropositive. Here the chain combines TRBV30 and TRBJ2-7, with TRBD2 matching 10 junction bases. Sequencing used PBMCs. The CDR3 is CAWSRPRTSGNSYEQYF. Read as DNA, the sequence is TGTGCCTGGAGCCGCCCTAGGACTAGCGGAAACTCCTACGAGCAGTACTTC.